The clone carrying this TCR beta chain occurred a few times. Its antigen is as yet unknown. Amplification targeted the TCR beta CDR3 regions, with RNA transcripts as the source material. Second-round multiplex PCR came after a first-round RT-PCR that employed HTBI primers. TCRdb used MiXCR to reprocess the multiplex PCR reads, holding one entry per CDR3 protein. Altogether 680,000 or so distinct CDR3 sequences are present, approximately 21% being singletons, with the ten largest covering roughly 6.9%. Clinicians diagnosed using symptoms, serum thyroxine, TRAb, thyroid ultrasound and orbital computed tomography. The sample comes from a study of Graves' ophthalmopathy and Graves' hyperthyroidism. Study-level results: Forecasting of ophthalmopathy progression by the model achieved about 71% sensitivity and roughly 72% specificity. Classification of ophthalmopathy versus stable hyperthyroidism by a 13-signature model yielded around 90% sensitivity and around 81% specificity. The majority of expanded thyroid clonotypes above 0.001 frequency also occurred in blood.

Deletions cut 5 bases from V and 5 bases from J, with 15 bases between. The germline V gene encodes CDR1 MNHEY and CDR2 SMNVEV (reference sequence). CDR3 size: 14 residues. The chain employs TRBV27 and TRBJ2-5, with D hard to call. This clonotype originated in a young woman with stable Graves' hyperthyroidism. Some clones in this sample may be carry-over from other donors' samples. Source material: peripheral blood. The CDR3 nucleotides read TGTGCCAGCAGTCCATCGGCCAGGTCGGAGACCCAGTACTTC. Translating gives CASSPSARSETQYF.